Only a few counts were recorded for the clone carrying this TCR beta chain. Antigen: not known. Trimming removed 3 bases at V and 4 bases at J, with 15 bases between. The germline V gene has CDR1 SEHNR and CDR2 FQNEAQ (reference sequence). The CDR3 is made up of 15 amino acids. These data are taken from a study of blood T cells in healthy people across ages. Findings and limits, study-wide: Possibly confounding the expanded clonotype changes was the fact that donor CMV status was unknown.

It was with a sample-barcoded 5' primer and a J-beta primer mix that a second PCR of roughly 6 to 11 cycles was run. TCRdb passed the 5' RACE reads through MiXCR, listing each CDR3 protein once. The sample includes fewer than 700,000 distinct CDR3 sequences, around half seen only once; the top ten take around 23%. This TCR derives from a man aged 80 or over in good health. The V call is TRBV7-9, the J call TRBJ1-2; D remains unclear. Sequencing input: blood. The CDR3 sequence is CASSFENQPPYGYTF. DNA of the CDR3: TGTGCCAGCAGCTTTGAGAATCAGCCCCCCTATGGCTACACCTTC.